Listed here are 13 T cell receptor beta chains from one sample, sequenced in a study of early T cells in non-severe SARS-CoV-2 infection. MiXCR, run by TCRdb on the 5' RACE reads, gives a single entry per CDR3 protein. The sample carries around 50,000 distinct CDR3 sequences, around 8.4% recorded once. The source material was whole blood. Every receptor here comes from an adult who was a healthcare worker with PCR-confirmed SARS-CoV-2 infection or an uninfected control (not recorded which).

This clonotype was seen many times. The chain joins TRBV5-4 to TRBJ2-2, with TRBD2 identical over 8 bases. Germline trimming cut 4 bases from V and 3 bases from J; bases unmatched to any gene: 8. The germline V gene has CDR1 SGHNT and CDR2 YYREEE (reference sequence). The CDR3 spans 16 residues. CDR3 amino acids: CASSPRTSRDTGELFF. CDR3 sequence (DNA): TGTGCCAGCAGCCCTAGGACTAGCCGAGACACCGGGGAGCTGTTTTTT.

This clonotype was seen a handful of times. V and J are TRBV23-1 and TRBJ2-6, with 10 bases matching TRBD1. TRBV23-1 is flagged as an ORF with uncertain function. This CDR3 contains 19 residues. V trimming: 3 bases; J trimming: 0 bases; junction bases outside the gene matches: 8. CDR3 sequence: CASSHRQGALSSGANVLTF. CDR3 coding DNA: TGCGCCAGCAGTCACAGACAGGGGGCCCTTAGCTCTGGGGCCAACGTCCTGACTTTC.

This chain connects TRBV7-9 to TRBJ2-1; D gene unclear. CDR3 length equals 13 residues. Looked up from germline, CDR1 is SEHNR and CDR2 is FQNEAQ (reference sequence). V shed 10 bases and J shed 7 bases, with 17 bases lying between them. The CDR3 sequence: CANTDQFTNEQFF. The CDR3 DNA follows: TGTGCCAACACTGATCAGTTCACGAATGAGCAGTTCTTC.

CDR3 in DNA: TGTGCCAGCAGACTTTCAACTAATGAAAAACTGTTTTTT. It encodes CASRLSTNEKLFF. This sequence joins TRBV6-6 and TRBJ1-4; D is unclear. Germline V gene lookup returns CDR1 MNHNY and CDR2 SVGAGI (reference sequence). V was clipped by 6 bases and J by 0 bases, with 5 bases between them. The CDR3 sequence is 13 residues long.

J is TRBJ1-4 and V is TRBV13, with 10 bases fitting TRBD1. The CDR3 sequence is 13 residues long. V lost 4 bases and J lost 8; bases outside the gene matches: 1. The V gene's germline CDR1 is PRHDT and CDR2 FYEKMQ (reference sequence). CDR3 amino acids: CASSSGQGEKLFF. The CDR3 bases are TGTGCCAGCAGCTCGGGACAGGGGGAAAAACTGTTTTTT.

This clonotype was found a few times. At one end, the junction sequence differs from germline, possibly due to a read error. The rearrangement links TRBV5-1 to TRBJ2-3; perhaps D is TRBD1 or TRBD2 (6 bases each). Germline V gene data show CDR1 as SGHRS and CDR2 as YFSETQ. The CDR3 sequence is 14 residues long. This chain's CDR3 is CASRLEGGTDTQYF. CDR3 nucleotide sequence: TGCGCCAGCAGGTTGGAGGGGGGCACAGATACGCAGTATTTT.

This clonotype came up many times. V is TRBV7-3 and J is TRBJ1-1; no reliable D call. The CDR3 runs 13 residues. Trimming removed 2 bases at V and 8 bases at J, with 12 bases between. In germline, CDR1 is SGHTA, CDR2 FQGTGA. Here the CDR3 reads CASSLGMGSEAFF. The CDR3 DNA reads as TGTGCCAGCAGCTTAGGAATGGGGAGCGAAGCTTTCTTT.

V usage is TRBV30 and J usage is TRBJ1-2, with 7 bases identical to TRBD1. V lost 2 bases, J lost 5 bases, and 8 bases stayed unmatched. Germline CDR1 and CDR2: GTSNPN and SVGIG (reference sequence). There are 14 residues in the CDR3. CDR3 sequence reads: CAWSILGQNYGYTF. In DNA form, the CDR3 reads TGTGCCTGGAGTATATTGGGACAGAATTATGGCTACACCTTC.

This clonotype was seen a few times. The V gene is TRBV20-1, the J gene TRBJ2-4; no definite D call. Trimming left V 0 bases short and J 0 bases short, with 12 bases between. Germline CDR1 and CDR2: DFQATT and SNEGSKA (reference sequence). This CDR3 is 16 amino acids long. For the CDR3, the DNA is TGCAGTGCTAGAGATTTCCTGATACTAGCCAAAAACATTCAGTACTTC. Translation: CSARDFLILAKNIQYF.

In this sample, this clonotype turned up many times. This chain uses TRBV29-1 with TRBJ2-3; 8 bases fit TRBD1. The CDR3 runs to 12 residues. Trimming removed 3 bases from V and 4 bases from J; junction bases left unmatched: 0. CDR1 SQVTM and CDR2 ANQGSEA come from the germline V gene. The CDR3 DNA reads as TGCAGCGTTGACAGGGGGCCAGATACGCAGTATTTT. This sequence encodes CSVDRGPDTQYF.

There are many counts of this clonotype. The gene calls are TRBV5-6 and TRBJ1-2, with D maybe TRBD1 (6 bases). The V end lost 2 bases, the J end lost 4 bases, and 15 bases lay between the germline ends. The germline V gene has CDR1 SGHDT and CDR2 YYEEEE. This CDR3 region has 15 residues. The CDR3 region has the DNA TGTGCCAGCAGCTTACCAACAGGGACCGTCTATGGCTACACCTTC. It encodes CASSLPTGTVYGYTF. Full variable domain (missing parts from reference TRBV5-6 and TRBJ1-2): DAGVTQSPTHLIKTRGQQVTLRCSPKSGHDTVSWYQQALGQGPQFIFQYYEEEERQRGNFPDRFSGHQFPNYSSELNVNALLLGDSALYLCASSLPTGTVYGYTFGSGTRLTVV.

This clonotype was observed a few times. The rearrangement links TRBV9 to TRBJ1-2; D is possibly TRBD1 (6 bases). Germline V gene lookup returns CDR1 SGDLS and CDR2 YYNGEE. The CDR3 is made up of 13 amino acids. The ends were cut back, 5 bases at V and 4 bases at J, with 12 bases in the middle. The CDR3 region is CASRGTGTYGYTF. In DNA form, the CDR3 reads TGTGCCAGCAGAGGTACAGGGACCTATGGCTACACCTTC.

In its sample, this clonotype was seen many times. This chain's CDR3 is CASSLSGDTEAFF. Here the CDR3 DNA reads TGCGCCAGCAGCTTGTCAGGGGACACTGAAGCTTTCTTT. This chain uses TRBV5-1 with TRBJ1-1, with TRBD1 as a possible D gene (6 bases). Trimming stripped 1 base from V and 3 bases from J, with 7 bases between. The CDR3 contains 13 residues. Germline V gene lookup returns CDR1 SGHRS and CDR2 YFSETQ.